The 11 T cell receptor beta chains below all came from one sample that was sequenced in a study of shared clonotypes between healthy human individuals. TCRdb's copy holds only in-frame clones and misses some; the assay was immunoSEQ multiplex PCR. This sample has 1.5 million to 1.9 million clones; about 98% occur once, and the top ten carry approximately 0.45%. Specimen: naive CD4+ T cells sorted from blood. Subset: CD45RA+ positively selected. Every receptor here comes from a man in his thirties or forties in good health.

V is TRBV7-8 and J is TRBJ1-2, with unresolved D. With 1 base removed from V and 6 bases from J, the gap between germline ends came to 18 bases. Per the germline V gene, CDR1 is SGHVS and CDR2 is FQNEAQ. This CDR3 contains 16 residues. CDR3 bases: TGTGCCAGCAGCTTAGGATGGTCGGAGCTGTCTCATGGCTACACCTTC. Its translation: CASSLGWSELSHGYTF.

The V call is TRBV14, the J call TRBJ1-1; 7 nucleotides line up with TRBD1. Per the germline V gene, CDR1 is SGHDN and CDR2 is FVKESK. The CDR3 runs to 15 residues. Trimming at V came to 1 base and at J to 7 bases, leaving 9 bases not matched to a gene. The CDR3 bases are TGTGCCAGCAGCCAAGGGGGGGGGACAGACCATGAAGCTTTCTTT. This encodes CASSQGGGTDHEAFF.

This chain links TRBV19 with TRBJ2-3; a possible D gene is TRBD2 (5 bases). V lost 0 bases and J lost 1, with 14 bases in between. Germline CDR1 is LNHDA and CDR2 is SQIVND (reference sequence). This CDR3 spans 17 amino acids. The CDR3 reads CASSIDLLRTGTDTQYF. The CDR3 DNA sequence: TGTGCCAGTAGTATAGATCTTCTCCGGACTGGCACAGATACGCAGTATTTT.

This rearrangement joins TRBV5-6 to TRBJ1-1; D not certain. The CDR3 length is 15 residues. With 4 bases removed from V and 4 bases from J, the gap between germline ends came to 17 bases. Germline values: CDR1 SGHDT, CDR2 YYEEEE. CDR3 DNA: TGTGCCAGCAGCCTCTGGGCCACCCCGGGCACTGAAGCTTTCTTT. Its protein product is CASSLWATPGTEAFF.

CDR3 DNA sequence: TGCAGCGTTGAAGATCGGCCCAAAAGCTCCTACAATGAGCAGTTCTTC. Its protein product is CSVEDRPKSSYNEQFF. V and J are TRBV29-1 and TRBJ2-1; D not resolved. Germline lookup yields CDR1 SQVTM and CDR2 ANQGSEA. Trimming cost V 0 bases and J 0 bases, with 12 bases left between them. CDR3 length: 16 amino acids.

This clone showed up just once. This chain joins TRBV5-1 and TRBJ2-7; TRBD2 aligns across 10 bases. The junction had 6 bases not matched to a gene; V was cut back by 1 base and J by 2 bases. This CDR3 contains 16 residues. Germline values: CDR1 SGHRS, CDR2 YFSETQ. CDR3 loop: CASSLSPSGRTYEQYF. CDR3 in DNA: TGCGCCAGCAGCTTGTCCCCTAGCGGGAGAACCTACGAGCAGTACTTC.

This clone appeared a single time. The chain joins TRBV5-1 to TRBJ2-3; 8 nucleotides align to TRBD1. Germline V gene lookup returns CDR1 SGHRS and CDR2 YFSETQ. There are 15 residues in the CDR3. The junction had 10 bases not matched to a gene; V was cut back by 4 bases and J by 6 bases. CDR3: CASSADRGPPDTQYF. The CDR3 bases are TGCGCCAGCAGCGCCGACAGGGGTCCTCCCGATACGCAGTATTTT.

V is TRBV11-2 and J is TRBJ2-1; maybe TRBD1 (6 bases). Per the germline V gene, CDR1 is SGHAT and CDR2 is FQNNGV. The CDR3 is 19 amino acids. With 7 bases removed from V and 12 bases from J, the gap between germline ends came to 37 bases. The CDR3 DNA sequence: TGTGCCAGCACCAATGGGATTACAGGGACCAATGAACCCGCTGGTTGGCAGTTCTTC. It encodes CASTNGITGTNEPAGWQFF. The full variable domain, with the rest looked up from reference TRBV11-2 and TRBJ2-1, is EAGVAQSPRYKIIEKRQSVAFWCNPISGHATLYWYQQILGQGPKLLIQFQNNGVVDDSQLPKDRFSAERLKGVDSTLKIQPAKLEDSAVYLCASTNGITGTNEPAGWQFFGPGTRLTVL.

The CDR3 spells CASHRVGETQYF. CDR3 sequence (DNA): TGTGCCAGCCACAGGGTGGGGGAGACCCAGTACTTC. The V call is TRBV28, the J call TRBJ2-5; a possible D gene is TRBD1 (6 bases). Germline CDR1 and CDR2: MDHEN and SYDVKM. The CDR3 runs to 12 residues. V dropped 8 bases and J dropped 5 bases, with 12 bases sitting between them.

The V call is TRBV29-1, the J call TRBJ2-5, with 7 bases matching TRBD2. The V gene end was trimmed by 7 bases and the J gene end by 3 bases; junction bases not matched to a gene: 14. CDR1 is SQVTM, CDR2 ANQGSEA, per germline. The CDR3 runs 15 residues. The DNA for the CDR3 is TGCAGCGCCACCCCTAGCGGTTGGGGGGAAGAGACCCAGTACTTC. As protein: CSATPSGWGEETQYF.

The chain carries TRBV21-1 and TRBJ2-5; the D call of TRBD2 is as the table states it, not checked on the DNA. TRBV21-1 is a documented pseudogene. The CDR3 spans 18 residues. The CDR3 protein is CASSKWPPCEVPQETQYF. CDR3 DNA: TGTGCCAGCAGCAAATGGCCCCCCTGTGAGGTACCACAAGAGACCCAGTACTTC.